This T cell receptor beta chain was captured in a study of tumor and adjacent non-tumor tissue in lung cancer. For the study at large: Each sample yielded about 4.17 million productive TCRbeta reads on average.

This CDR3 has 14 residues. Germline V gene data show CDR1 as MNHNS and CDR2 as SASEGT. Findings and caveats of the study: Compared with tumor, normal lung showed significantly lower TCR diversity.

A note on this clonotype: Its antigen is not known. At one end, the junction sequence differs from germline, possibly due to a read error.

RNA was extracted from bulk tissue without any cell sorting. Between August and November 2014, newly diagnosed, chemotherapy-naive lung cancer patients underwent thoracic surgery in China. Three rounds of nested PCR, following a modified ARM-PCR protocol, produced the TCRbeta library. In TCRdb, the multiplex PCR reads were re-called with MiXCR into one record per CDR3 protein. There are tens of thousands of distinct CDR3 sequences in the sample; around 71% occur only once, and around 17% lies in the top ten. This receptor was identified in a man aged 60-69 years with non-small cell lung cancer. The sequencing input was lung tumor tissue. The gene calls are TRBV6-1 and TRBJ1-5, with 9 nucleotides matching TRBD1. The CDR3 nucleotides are TGTGCCATCAGTGAACAGGGGGCCAATAAGCCCCAACATTTT. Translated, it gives CAISEQGANKPQHF.